The clone carrying this TCR beta chain was detected a few times. Its cognate antigen is unknown. TCRdb reprocessed the 5' RACE reads with MiXCR, giving one entry per CDR3 protein. The sample records hundreds of thousands of distinct CDR3 sequences, around 17% being singletons. This record belongs to a study of T-cell memory formation after mild COVID-19. Across the study: Clustering of TCRs was largely donor specific. Findings of the study overall: Most CD4+ clones that shrank were in CM and EM, while CD8+ ones turned up in EMRA. Some clones that responded turned up in pre-infection memory, which suggests that cross-reactive memory joined in.

This CDR3 region has 19 residues. Germline trimming cut 1 base from V and 4 bases from J; bases unmatched to any gene: 11. Germline V gives CDR1 SGHDT, CDR2 YYEEEE. The rearrangement joins TRBV5-6 to TRBJ2-1, with TRBD2 matching over 13 bases. The receptor's source is a young man who had mild COVID-19 (a few samples of this study predate the infection). Cell type and time point are not known. Input material: PBMCs or a T cell subset sorted from them (not recorded which). The CDR3, as DNA: TGTGCCAGCAGCTTGACTAGCGGGGGGGCCTTTGCCTTTTACAATGAGCAGTTCTTC. Translating it yields CASSLTSGGAFAFYNEQFF.